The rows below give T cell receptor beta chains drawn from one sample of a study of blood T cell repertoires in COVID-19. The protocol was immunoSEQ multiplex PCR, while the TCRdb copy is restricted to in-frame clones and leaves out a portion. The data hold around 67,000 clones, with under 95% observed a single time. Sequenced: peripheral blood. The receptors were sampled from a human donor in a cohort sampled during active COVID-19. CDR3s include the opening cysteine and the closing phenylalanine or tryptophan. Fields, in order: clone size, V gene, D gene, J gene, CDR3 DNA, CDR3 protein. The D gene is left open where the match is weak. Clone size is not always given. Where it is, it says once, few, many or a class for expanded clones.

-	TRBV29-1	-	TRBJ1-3	TGCAGCGTTGAAGAGGCAGGGTTCGGAAACACCATATATTTT	CSVEEAGFGNTIYF
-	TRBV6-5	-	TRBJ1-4	TGTGCCAGCAGTTACCGGATAGGGGTTGCGGATGAAAAACTGTTTTTT	CASSYRIGVADEKLFF
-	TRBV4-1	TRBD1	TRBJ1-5	TGCGCCAGCAGCCAAGAGGGGACAGGGTTGGGGAGCAATCAGCCCCAGCATTTT	CASSQEGTGLGSNQPQHF
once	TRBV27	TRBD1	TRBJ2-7	TGTGCCAGCAGTACGGACAGGAGCAGCTCCTACGAGCAGTACTTC	CASSTDRSSSYEQYF
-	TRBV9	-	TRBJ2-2	TGTGCCAGCAGCGTGAGCAGGATGGACACCGGGGAGCTGTTTTTT	CASSVSRMDTGELFF
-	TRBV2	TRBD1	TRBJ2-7	TGTGCCAGTGCCTCCCCGGGACAGGGCCTCTACGAGCAGTACTTC	CASASPGQGLYEQYF
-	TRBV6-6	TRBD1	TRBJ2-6	TGTGCCAGCAACTACTCCCCCAGGACAGGATCGTACTCTGGGGCCAACGTCCTGACTTTC	CASNYSPRTGSYSGANVLTF
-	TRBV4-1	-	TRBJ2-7	TGCGCCAGCAGCCAAGAGGGAGGCTCCTACGAGCAGTACTTC	CASSQEGGSYEQYF
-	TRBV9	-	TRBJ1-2	TGTGCCAGCAGCGTAGAGGGGGAATATGGCTACACCTTC	CASSVEGEYGYTF
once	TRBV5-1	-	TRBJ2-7	TGCGCCAGCAGCGTGCCTGGACAGCTGCCCCACGAGCAGTACTTC	CASSVPGQLPHEQYF
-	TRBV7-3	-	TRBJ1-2	TGTGCCAGCAGCTTATCAGGGGATGGCTACACCTTC	CASSLSGDGYTF
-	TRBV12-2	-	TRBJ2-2	TGTGCAAGTCGCCCCGGACAGGGGTTCGCCGGGGAGCTGTTTTTT	CASRPGQGFAGELFF
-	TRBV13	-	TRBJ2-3	TGTGCCAGCAGCTCCTTCAGCACAGATACGCAGTATTTT	CASSSFSTDTQYF
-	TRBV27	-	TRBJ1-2	TGTGCCAGCAGTTTATCGTCAGGGGATGGCTACACCTTC	CASSLSSGDGYTF
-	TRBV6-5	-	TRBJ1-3	TGTGCCAGCAGTTCCTCCCGGGGCGCGGGAGGAAACACCATATATTTT	CASSSSRGAGGNTIYF
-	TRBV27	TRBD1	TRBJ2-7	TGTGCCAGCAGTTTATCATTTTACGGAGGGACAGGGTTCTCCTACGAGCAGTACTTC	CASSLSFYGGTGFSYEQYF
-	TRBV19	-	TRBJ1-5	TGTGCCAGTACTGTGGCCAGGGTGTATCAGCCCCAGCATTTT	CASTVARVYQPQHF
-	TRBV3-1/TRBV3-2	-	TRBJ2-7	TGTGCCAGCTGGAGGGGCGCCGGCGTTTTAGCGGCCAGAAGGTACGAGCAGTACTTC	CASWRGAGVLAARRYEQYF
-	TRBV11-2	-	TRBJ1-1	TGTGCCAGCAGCTTAGTGAGGGTTTATGAAGCTTTCTTT	CASSLVRVYEAFF
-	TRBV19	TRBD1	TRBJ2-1	TGTGCCAGTAGCAGAGGGGGCTTAAGCCTCGATGAGCAGTTCTTC	CASSRGGLSLDEQFF
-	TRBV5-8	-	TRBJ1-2	TGTGCCAGCAGCGCGAGGACTGGAGGATATGGCTACACCTTC	CASSARTGGYGYTF
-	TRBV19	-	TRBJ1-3	TGTGCCAGTAAATTTGCAGGGGACTCTGGAAACACCATATATTTT	CASKFAGDSGNTIYF